The next 3 T cell receptor beta chains were all read from a single sample in a study of blood T cell repertoires in COVID-19. TCRdb keeps only in-frame clones here, not all; method: immunoSEQ multiplex PCR. The sample holds over 350,000 clones; about 85% are singletons and the top ten take around 1.8%. Sequencing was performed on PBMCs or T cells enriched from blood (not recorded which). The source of these receptors is a woman aged 18-30 years with acute COVID-19.

The genes are TRBV11-2 and TRBJ2-1; 9 bases line up with TRBD2. V gave up 5 bases and J gave up 5 bases; unmatched junction bases: 10. Germline V gene sequence: CDR1 SGHAT, CDR2 FQNNGV. This CDR3 is 16 amino acids long. The chain's CDR3 is CASSRRGLAIDNEQFF. In DNA form, the CDR3 reads TGTGCCAGCAGCCGTAGGGGACTAGCTATCGACAATGAGCAGTTCTTC.

The chain joins TRBV7-9 to TRBJ2-1; 11 nucleotides align to TRBD2. CDR1 is SEHNR and CDR2 is FQNEAQ in the germline V gene (reference sequence). With V trimmed by 5 bases and J by 4 bases, 10 bases remained unmatched. The CDR3 is made up of 17 amino acids. CDR3 DNA: TGTGCCAGCAGCCCCCCGACTAGCGGGGATCAGTACAATGAGCAGTTCTTC. Protein product: CASSPPTSGDQYNEQFF.

Note on this clone: Germline is not matched at one junction end, which may reflect a read error. This CDR3 reads CASSSGTATNEKLLF. The CDR3 DNA reads TGCGCCAGCAGCTCGGGGACAGCAACTAATGAAAAACTGCTTTTT. The rearrangement uses TRBV5-1 and TRBJ1-4, with 7 bases that match TRBD1. Germline values: CDR1 SGHRS, CDR2 YFSETQ. The CDR3 loop spans 15 amino acids.